Below are 11 T cell receptor beta chains sequenced from a single sample in a study of cytomegalovirus exposure and HLA in healthy donors. Amplification used 60 Vbeta primers and 13 Jbeta primers. The assay was immunoSEQ multiplex PCR, and TCRdb's table has in-frame clones only and misses some. Here the sample spans about 160,000 clones, 80% to 90% being singletons. Sequencing was done on a sample of PBMCs. All receptors come from a man aged 45-65 years in good health and CMV-seropositive.

The chain combines TRBV7-6 with TRBJ2-3, with 13 bases that match TRBD2. The CDR3 totals 17 residues. The germline CDR1 and CDR2 sequences are SGHVS and FNYEAQ. The junction had 8 bases not matched to a gene; V was cut back by 5 bases and J by 3 bases. CDR3 in DNA: TGTGCCAGCAGCCCCCAACTAGCGGGGGGGCCAACAGATACGCAGTATTTT. Protein: CASSPQLAGGPTDTQYF. Full variable domain (remainder filled in from reference TRBV7-6 and TRBJ2-3): GAGVSQSPRYKVTKRGQDVALRCDPISGHVSLYWYRQALGQGPEFLTYFNYEAQQDKSGLPNDRFSAERPEGSISTLTIQRTEQRDSAMYRCASSPQLAGGPTDTQYFGPGTRLTVL.

The rearrangement links TRBV28 to TRBJ1-4; D unresolved. This CDR3 spans 13 amino acids. Germline V gives CDR1 MDHEN, CDR2 SYDVKM. The V and J ends lost 3 bases and 9 bases respectively, with 11 bases between them. The CDR3 region is CASSFTDSQKLFF. The CDR3 DNA is TGTGCCAGCAGTTTTACAGATTCTCAAAAACTGTTTTTT.

The chain recombines TRBV4-1 with TRBJ1-4; no definite D call. From germline, CDR1 is MGHRA and CDR2 YSYEKL. The V end lost 5 bases, the J end lost 6 bases, and 7 bases lay between the germline ends. The CDR3 runs 12 residues. DNA for the CDR3: TGCGCCAGCAGCATACGGGATGAAAAACTGTTTTTT. Protein sequence: CASSIRDEKLFF.

The chain joins TRBV4-1 to TRBJ2-1; perhaps TRBD2 as D (6 bases). Trimming shortened V by 1 base and J by 1 base, and 11 bases separated the two germline ends. The CDR3 has 16 residues. Germline V gives CDR1 MGHRA, CDR2 YSYEKL. The CDR3 region has the DNA TGCGCCAGCAGCCAAGGCGGGATGGGGTCCTACAATGAGCAGTTCTTC. It encodes CASSQGGMGSYNEQFF.

The chain joins TRBV19 to TRBJ2-1, with TRBD2 identical over 8 bases. The CDR3 sequence is 19 residues long. Germline CDR1 reads LNHDA; CDR2 reads SQIVND (reference sequence). V shed 10 bases and J 0 bases; nucleotides not matched to a gene: 20. This CDR3 is CATSIHWAGGSFSYNEQFF. The CDR3 DNA reads as TGTGCCACCTCAATCCACTGGGCGGGGGGTTCCTTCTCCTACAATGAGCAGTTCTTC. The full variable domain, with the rest looked up from reference TRBV19 and TRBJ2-1, is DGGITQSPKYLFRKEGQNVTLSCEQNLNHDAMYWYRQDPGQGLRLIYYSQIVNDFQKGDIAEGYSVSREKKESFPLTVTSAQKNPTAFYLCATSIHWAGGSFSYNEQFFGPGTRLTVL.

This clone was counted a single time. CDR3 amino acids: CAWSVHGTGEPEAFF. The CDR3 bases are TGTGCCTGGAGTGTACACGGGACAGGGGAACCTGAAGCTTTCTTT. The chain has TRBV30 and TRBJ1-1, with TRBD1 matching over 10 bases. Looked up from germline, CDR1 is GTSNPN and CDR2 is SVGIG (reference sequence). The CDR3 runs to 15 residues. The V gene end was trimmed by 0 bases and the J gene end by 6 bases; junction bases not matched to a gene: 7.

The rearrangement joins TRBV11-1 to TRBJ2-2; 9 bases agree with TRBD2. Germline CDR1 is SGHAT and CDR2 is FQDESV (reference sequence). V was pared by 7 bases and J by 2 bases, with 5 bases of the junction left unmatched. This CDR3 is built from 15 residues. The CDR3 protein is CASTETSGNTGELFF. Written as DNA, the CDR3 is TGTGCCAGCACCGAGACTAGCGGCAACACCGGGGAGCTGTTTTTT.

This chain uses TRBV27 with TRBJ2-1; D gene ambiguous. With 3 bases removed from V and 9 bases from J, the gap between germline ends came to 12 bases. CDR1 and CDR2 from the germline V gene are MNHEY and SMNVEV (reference sequence). CDR3 length: 13 residues. The CDR3 here is CASSLRRRSEQFF. The CDR3 DNA reads as TGTGCCAGCAGTTTGCGGAGAAGGAGTGAGCAGTTCTTC.

This clone occurred a few times. The chain is built from TRBV5-1 and TRBJ1-1; perhaps TRBD1 as D (6 bases). The CDR3 loop spans 15 amino acids. Germline assignment: CDR1 SGHRS and CDR2 YFSETQ. V lost 4 bases, J lost 1 base, and 14 bases lay in between. CDR3 DNA: TGCGCCAGCAGCCCGGGGGGGGCGGGGAACACTGAAGCTTTCTTT. Its protein product is CASSPGGAGNTEAFF.

This chain joins TRBV7-2 and TRBJ1-1; tentatively, D is TRBD1 (6 bases). V was trimmed by 1 base and J by 1 base, leaving 7 bases between them. The CDR3 is 14 amino acids. Germline V lookup: CDR1 SGHTA, CDR2 FQGNSA. DNA for the CDR3: TGTGCCAGCAGCTTAGGACAGGCGAACACTGAAGCTTTCTTT. This encodes CASSLGQANTEAFF.

V and J are TRBV29-1 and TRBJ2-5, with 8 bases identical to TRBD2. J was trimmed by 6 bases and V by 0 bases; bases with no gene match: 6. The CDR3 sequence is 14 residues long. Germline lookup yields CDR1 SQVTM and CDR2 ANQGSEA. The CDR3 DNA follows: TGCAGCGTTGAAGATGCGGGGGGCGAGCAGACCCAGTACTTC. This encodes CSVEDAGGEQTQYF.